The T cell receptor beta chain described here comes from a study of CD8+CD57+ T cells in acquired aplastic anemia (dated by TCRdb to the late 2010s). A note on the overall study: Extracted DNA from sorted CD4+ and CD8+ cells averaged around 3.3 ug, ranging from about 0.17 to 27.4 ug. A CD8+CD57+ expansion meant a frequency higher than the mean frequency seen in healthy subjects.

TCR beta VDJ combination and CDR3 sequence profiling used genomic DNA as the template. An Illumina HiSeq 2000 was used for TCR repertoire sequencing. Per the source publication's procedure: Repertoires were assessed using TRBV/TRBJ rearrangement plots, CDR3 size and DJ length profiles, and Simpson's diversity index. Whichever DNA sequence was most abundant in the deep sequencing data was defined as the immunodominant clone. CDR3 amino acid sequences were screened for sharing across subjects and were compared with published repertoires and the VDJdb database. TCRdb reprocessing: public reads trimmed at Q25 with fastp, clones called with MiXCR, in-frame beta chains kept. Rows with one shared CDR3 protein collapse into an entry with the most common genes and DNA. TCRdb assigned the V and J calls; the authors' analysis was not used. The sample contains roughly 61,000 distinct CDR3 sequences, roughly three fifths of them found a single time. Around 15% of the sample is taken by the ten largest.

A remark on this clonotype: No cognate antigen has been identified for it. An end of the junction differs from the germline gene, which may be a read error.

Via the germline V gene, CDR1 is MGHRA and CDR2 YSYEKL. The CDR3 spans 15 residues, from the cysteine through the phenylalanine. Just CDR3 DNA is preserved here, 45 bases in frame from base 1. Expansion of CD8+CD57+ cells had been shown by flow cytometry in the patients chosen for sequencing. Every patient had a diagnosis of severe acquired aplastic anemia based on International Study of Aplastic Anemia and Agranulocytosis and Camitta criteria. Patients had received no therapy at the time of blood sampling. TCR repertoires of sorted CD4+ and CD8+ blood T cells from severe aplastic anemia patients and healthy subjects were deep-sequenced in the study. In the USA, patient enrollment took place under clinicaltrials.gov protocols 00001620, 01623167, 00001397, 00071045, 00081523 and 00961064. Ficoll-Paque density gradient centrifugation was used to isolate peripheral blood mononuclear cells. Before DNA was extracted, CD4+ and CD8+ T cells were sorted using either FACS or magnetic beads.

What the work shows at the level of the full study, not this receptor alone: Patients and healthy controls showed no significant difference in CD8+ Simpson's diversity (P=0.060). Around 31 CD8+ CDR3 sequences were shared between patients and controls but appeared highly expressed in patients and within their immunodominant clones.

This clonotype was sampled from a human donor with aplastic anemia. Sequenced material: sorted CD4+, CD8+, or CD8+CD57+ T cells (not recorded which) from PBMCs. In this chain, TRBV4-1 is recombined with TRBJ2-7; tentative D gene TRBD2, with 6 bases matching. Here the CDR3 is given as CARSLRESPPGEQYF. The DNA reads as follows: TGCGCCCGCAGCCTCCGGGAGTCACCCCCGGGCGAGCAGTACTTC.